This T cell receptor (beta chain) was obtained from a study of blood T cell dynamics during melanoma immunotherapy (dated by TCRdb to the early 2020s). Regarding the complete study: Patients with metastatic melanoma were treated with first-line pembrolizumab or nivolumab plus ipilimumab as standard of care in the United Kingdom. Consecutive patients formed a training cohort, and a further independent group of patients from the same centre was pooled into an external validation set. To find early correlates of response, the study profiled the peripheral T cell receptor repertoires of patients with metastatic melanoma both before and after one cycle of checkpoint inhibitor therapy.

From the cysteine through the phenylalanine, the CDR3 covers 20 amino acids. The read is trimmed to its CDR3 DNA, 60 bases read in frame from base 1. CDR1 SNHLY and CDR2 FYNNEI are derived from the germline V gene. Trimming takes 2 bases from V and 0 bases from J, and the germline ends sit 23 bases apart. Explained via the paper, the time point label denotes: week 3, after first cycle of checkpoint inhibitor. Blood samples were taken at two points: before treatment (T0) and at week 3 (W3), which came after the first cycle of checkpoint blockade. Except for two patients with rapid clinical progression, response was assessed 12 weeks after the first infusion by RECIST 1.1; disease control meant complete response, partial response or stable disease. Patients were not eligible if they had prior systemic cancer treatment, concomitant immunosuppressant therapy or synchronous other active malignancies. Both bulk PBMC and plasma cell-free DNA were sequenced for TCR beta so that circulating cells and T cell turnover could be tracked. PBMC were isolated from blood with Lymphoprep and SepMate tubes, followed by red cell lysis. DNA from PBMC and sorted T cell subsets was extracted with QIAamp DNA Blood Mini kits.

General findings and caveats noted by the study authors: The study could not determine whether the T cell clones driving repertoire changes were melanoma-specific or reflected general immune activation. The relatively small sample size was recognized as a factor that could limit how well the results generalize. Patients who later achieved disease control showed a bifurcated PBMC repertoire reorganization at W3, with increased clonality or increased diversity, unlike progressors.

Remarks on this clone: Its antigen remains undetermined. No much larger clone exists at a distance of one base, and base qualities are not known.

Every bulk PBMC sample had a fixed 350 ng of DNA loaded. TCR beta CDR3 sequences were amplified from genomic DNA with the immunoSEQ TCRb Assay kit following manufacturer instructions. The KAPA Library Quantification Kit for Illumina platforms was used to quantify the pooled libraries by qPCR. Pooled libraries were sequenced on an Illumina NextSeq 500, clustered at 0.6-1.1 pM. On the study's bioinformatics: TCR data were analyzed using immunoSEQ ANALYZER and the R LymphoSeq package. A rearrangement efficiency score was calculated as productive divided by the sum of productive and non-productive CDR3 sequences. Clonality was measured with the Gini coefficient and diversity with the Renyi index at alpha=1, and both measures were compared pairwise between timepoints within each patient. In LymphoSeq, clonal relatedness was computed using an edit distance of 3, and repertoire similarity was computed using the Bhattacharyya coefficient. To classify response, a linear discriminant analysis based on week-3 changes in clonality and diversity was built using the R MASS and caret packages. The source is immuneACCESS, and TCRdb retained only in-frame sequences with V and J called. Part of the clones is not carried over; for the studies checked, unresolved V genes explain less than half of this, and the remainder is unexplained. Clonal size and the V and J genes are those of that table, whereas D and trimming came from the DNA. This sample gives more than 8,500 clones in total; nearly 90% of them show up just once. The top ten clonotypes cover more than 6% of the sample.

The source is a human donor with melanoma. Here the chain combines TRBV2 and TRBJ2-1, with the D gene not confidently named. The sample was blood, taken from a patient treated with checkpoint blockade. The CDR3 loop reads CASSEILGLNFKNSYNEQFF. The nucleotides are TGTGCCAGCAGTGAAATACTTGGCCTGAACTTTAAAAACTCCTACAATGAGCAGTTCTTC. With the rest looked up from the reference TRBV2 and TRBJ2-1 genes rather than sequenced, the full variable domain is EPEVTQTPSHQVTQMGQEVILRCVPISNHLYFYWYRQILGQKVEFLVSFYNNEISEKSEIFDDQFSVERPDGSNFTLKIRSTKLEDSAMYFCASSEILGLNFKNSYNEQFFGPGTRLTVL.